This is a list of T cell receptor beta chains from one sample in a study of cytotoxic CD8 clonotypes in ibrutinib-treated CLL. Clones were read by immunoSEQ multiplex PCR, and TCRdb kept only the in-frame ones, dropping some. The sample yields 20,000 to 25,000 clones, about 75% seen once. Sequenced material: PBMCs, taken before ibrutinib treatment. These receptors all stem from a human donor with chronic lymphocytic leukemia. The CDR3 runs from the conserved cysteine through the conserved F or W. The D gene is left open where the match is weak. A clone size is listed for some rows: how often the clone was seen (once, few, many), or a class if it is expanded.

size	V	D	J	CDR3	DNA
few	TRBV30	TRBD1	TRBJ1-5	CAWSLDRIANQPQHF	TGTGCCTGGAGTTTGGACAGGATCGCCAATCAGCCCCAGCATTTT
medium-sized	TRBV10-2	NA	TRBJ1-5	CASRPGHQRGNQPQHF	TGCGCCAGCAGACCGGGACACCAAAGGGGCAATCAGCCCCAGCATTTT
NA	TRBV6-5	TRBD1	TRBJ2-7	CASSYNRGREEQYF	TGTGCCAGCAGTTATAACAGGGGGCGGGAAGAGCAGTACTTC
NA	TRBV28	NA	TRBJ1-3	CASSTGPSGNTIYF	TGTGCCAGCAGTACAGGGCCCTCTGGAAACACCATATATTTT
NA	TRBV7-3	NA	TRBJ1-1	CASRVTANTEAFF	TGTGCCAGCAGGGTGACAGCGAACACTGAAGCTTTCTTT
NA	TRBV28	NA	TRBJ1-2	CASSPPQGYNYGYTF	TGTGCCAGCAGCCCTCCGCAGGGTTATAACTATGGCTACACCTTC
NA	TRBV19	NA	TRBJ1-1	CASSIPRVTEAFF	TGTGCCAGTAGTATCCCCAGGGTCACTGAAGCTTTCTTT
once	TRBV19	NA	TRBJ1-1	CASTLGTMNTEAFF	TGTGCCAGTACCTTAGGTACCATGAACACTGAAGCTTTCTTT
NA	TRBV29-1	NA	TRBJ1-1	CSARRGNTEAFF	TGCAGCGCCCGGCGGGGCAACACTGAAGCTTTCTTT
NA	TRBV28	NA	TRBJ2-7	CASSFHGKSYEQYF	TGTGCCAGCAGTTTTCACGGAAAGTCCTACGAGCAGTACTTC
NA	TRBV19	NA	TRBJ1-1	CASQSRGGTEAFF	TGTGCCAGTCAAAGCAGGGGAGGCACTGAAGCTTTCTTT
NA	TRBV5-1	TRBD2	TRBJ2-1	CASSSGLAGGHYNEQFF	TGCGCCAGCAGCTCCGGACTAGCGGGAGGGCACTACAATGAGCAGTTCTTC
NA	TRBV11-3	NA	TRBJ1-4	CASSDLDEKLFF	TGTGCCAGCAGCGATTTAGATGAAAAACTGTTTTTT
NA	TRBV7-3	NA	TRBJ1-1	CASSPKIGRNTEAFF	TGTGCCAGCAGCCCCAAAATCGGCAGGAACACTGAAGCTTTCTTT
few	TRBV5-1	TRBD1	TRBJ1-2	CASSADRGHYGYTF	TGCGCCAGCAGCGCGGACAGGGGGCACTATGGCTACACCTTC
NA	TRBV29-1	NA	TRBJ2-3	CSVDGRLGRAGEDTQYF	TGCAGCGTTGATGGAAGATTGGGTAGAGCAGGGGAAGATACGCAGTATTTT
NA	TRBV6-5	NA	TRBJ1-1	CASSYYSRRNTEAFF	TGTGCCAGCAGTTACTATTCTCGACGGAACACTGAAGCTTTCTTT
NA	TRBV2	TRBD1	TRBJ1-2	CASSGEGAGYGYTF	TGTGCCAGCAGTGGAGAGGGGGCGGGGTATGGCTACACCTTC
NA	TRBV2	NA	TRBJ2-7	CASSEVVGSLEQYF	TGTGCCAGCAGTGAAGTGGTTGGATCCCTCGAGCAGTACTTC
few	TRBV7-9	NA	TRBJ2-3	CASSWGTDTQYF	TGTGCCAGCAGCTGGGGCACAGATACGCAGTATTTT
NA	TRBV7-2	NA	TRBJ1-1	CATERQMNTEAFF	TGTGCCACAGAAAGGCAGATGAACACTGAAGCTTTCTTT
NA	TRBV19	TRBD2	TRBJ2-5	CASSLAGGPLGTQYF	TGTGCCAGCTCTCTAGCGGGAGGTCCCTTGGGGACCCAGTACTTC
NA	TRBV6-1	NA	TRBJ1-2	CASSEAWADTF	TGTGCCAGCAGTGAAGCTTGGGCCGACACCTTC
NA	TRBV4-1	TRBD2	TRBJ2-5	CASSQWGLAGQETQYF	TGCGCCAGCAGCCAATGGGGACTAGCAGGACAAGAGACCCAGTACTTC
NA	TRBV7-2	TRBD1	TRBJ2-5	CASSRDRQETQYF	TGTGCCAGCAGTCGGGACAGACAAGAGACCCAGTACTTC
NA	TRBV7-3	NA	TRBJ2-1	CASSPRTKVSNEQFF	TGTGCCAGCAGCCCTCGGACTAAGGTTAGCAATGAGCAGTTCTTC
NA	TRBV11-2	NA	TRBJ2-7	CASSRRTVYEQYF	TGTGCCAGCAGCCGCCGGACAGTTTACGAGCAGTACTTC
NA	TRBV7-9	TRBD1	TRBJ1-1	CASTQWQGGATEAFF	TGTGCCAGCACCCAGTGGCAGGGGGGGGCCACTGAAGCTTTCTTT
NA	TRBV11-2	NA	TRBJ1-1	CASGILNTEAFF	TGTGCCAGCGGGATATTGAACACTGAAGCTTTCTTT